The entry below describes one T cell receptor beta chain. The data originate from a study of blood T cell repertoires in COVID-19. This table comes from immunoSEQ multiplex PCR, and its TCRdb copy is limited to in-frame clones, with some not included. Among approximately 34,000 clones, about 84% were seen once, and the ten largest hold 2.5% to 4%. The TCR originated in a man between 70 and 80 years old with COVID-19, enrolled during active disease. Sequenced sample: peripheral blood.

The CDR3 DNA is TGTGCCAGCAGCCCATCCCGGGACTTAAGCTCCTACGAGCAGTACTTC. Its translation is CASSPSRDLSSYEQYF. The gene calls are TRBV5-4 and TRBJ2-7, with D possibly being TRBD2 (6 bases). CDR3 length: 16 residues. With 4 bases removed from V and 0 bases from J, the gap between germline ends came to 17 bases. Per germline, CDR1 SGHNT and CDR2 YYREEE (reference sequence).